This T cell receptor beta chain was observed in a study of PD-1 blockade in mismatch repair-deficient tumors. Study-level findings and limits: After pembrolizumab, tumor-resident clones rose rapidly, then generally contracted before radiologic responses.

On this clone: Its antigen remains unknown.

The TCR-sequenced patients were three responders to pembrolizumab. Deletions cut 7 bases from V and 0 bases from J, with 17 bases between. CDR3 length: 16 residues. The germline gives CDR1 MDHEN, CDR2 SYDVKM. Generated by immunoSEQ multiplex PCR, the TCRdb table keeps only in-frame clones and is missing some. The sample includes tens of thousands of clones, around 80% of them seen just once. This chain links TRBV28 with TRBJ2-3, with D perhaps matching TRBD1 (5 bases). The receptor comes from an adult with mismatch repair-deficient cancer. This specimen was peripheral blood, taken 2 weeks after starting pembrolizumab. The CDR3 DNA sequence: TGTGCCAGCATGAACGACAGACCTACTAGCACAGATACGCAGTATTTT. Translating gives CASMNDRPTSTDTQYF. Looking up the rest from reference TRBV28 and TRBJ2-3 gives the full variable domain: DVKVTQSSRYLVKRTGEKVFLECVQDMDHENMFWYRQDPGLGLRLIYFSYDVKMKEKGDIPEGYSVSREKKERFSLILESASTNQTSMYLCASMNDRPTSTDTQYFGPGTRLTVL.